These 32 T cell receptor beta chains were all obtained from the same sample, sequenced in a study of CD8 T cells in ankylosing spondylitis. Study-wide results and caveats: A motif of 7 or 8 highly homologous TCR beta variants was seen as apparently characteristic of ankylosing spondylitis blood.

These receptors are not linked to any known antigen. MiXCR was run by TCRdb on the 5' RACE reads, yielding one entry per CDR3 protein. The table has 500,000 or so distinct CDR3 sequences, roughly 5% seen once. The sequencing sample was made of blood, either unsorted or a sorted T cell fraction (not recorded which). These receptors were obtained from a male donor with ankylosing spondylitis.

A word on this clonotype: A junction end diverges from the germline sequence, so it may reflect a read error. The chain recombines TRBV20-1 with TRBJ1-1, with TRBD1 matching 7 bases. CDR1 and CDR2 from the germline V gene are DFQATT and SNEGSKA (reference sequence). The CDR3 sequence is 16 residues long. The CDR3 region is CCARDTGRGGQTEAFF. The CDR3, as DNA: TGCTGTGCTAGAGATACCGGAAGAGGGGGCCAAACTGAAGCTTTCTTT.

The chain is built from TRBV7-3 and TRBJ2-6, with a possible D match to TRBD2 (6 bases). Germline V gene data show CDR1 as SGHTA and CDR2 as FQGTGA. Deletions cut 1 base from V and 0 bases from J, with 10 bases between. This CDR3 spans 17 amino acids. DNA of the CDR3: TGTGCCAGCAGCTTAATTGGGGGGAGCTCTGGGGCCAACGTCCTGACTTTC. Translated, it gives CASSLIGGSSGANVLTF.

This clonotype was found many times. The J gene is TRBJ1-6, the V gene TRBV10-3; 9 nucleotides agree with TRBD1. This CDR3 has 13 amino acids. The germline V gene encodes CDR1 ENHRY and CDR2 SYGVKD. V shed 9 bases, J shed 9 bases, and the junction held 6 bases outside the gene matches. Here the CDR3 reads CAIWTGERSPLHF. The CDR3 region has the DNA TGTGCCATATGGACAGGGGAGCGTTCACCCCTCCACTTT.

This clonotype has ten or more counts. The chain is built from TRBV4-1 and TRBJ1-3, with D unclear. The CDR3 is 16 amino acids. Germline V gene sequence: CDR1 MGHRA, CDR2 YSYEKL. Trimming stripped 0 bases from V and 0 bases from J, with 9 bases between. The CDR3 spells CASSQDRDNSGNTIYF. In DNA form, the CDR3 reads TGCGCCAGCAGCCAAGATCGAGATAACTCTGGAAACACCATATATTTT.

This clonotype showed up many times. The chain employs TRBV7-2 and TRBJ2-5; TRBD1 matches at 8 bases. This CDR3 contains 15 residues. V lost 3 bases and J lost 0; bases outside the gene matches: 3. Germline lookup yields CDR1 SGHTA and CDR2 FQGNSA. In nucleotides, the CDR3 is TGTGCCAGCAGCTTTCGGACAGGGTACCAAGAGACCCAGTACTTC. Its protein product is CASSFRTGYQETQYF.

This clonotype was recorded many times. J is TRBJ2-5 and V is TRBV9; D might be TRBD2 (5 bases). V shed 4 bases and J shed 1 base, with 11 bases lying between them. Per germline, CDR1 SGDLS and CDR2 YYNGEE. This CDR3 is 14 amino acids long. In DNA form, the CDR3 reads TGTGCCAGCAGCTCGAGGACTTTCCAAGAGACCCAGTACTTC. Protein: CASSSRTFQETQYF.

In this sample, this clonotype turned up many times. This rearrangement joins TRBV29-1 to TRBJ1-3; D is possibly TRBD1 (6 bases). The germline CDR1 and CDR2 sequences are SQVTM and ANQGSEA. The V end lost 4 bases, the J end lost 2 bases, and 12 bases lay between the germline ends. The length of the CDR3 is 14 residues. The CDR3 region has the DNA TGCAGCGTTGGGGAGGGGGAAGCTGGAAACACCATATATTTT. Translating it yields CSVGEGEAGNTIYF. Full variable domain (rest looked up from reference TRBV29-1 and TRBJ1-3): SAVISQKPSRDICQRGTSLTIQCQVDSQVTMMFWYRQQPGQSLTLIATANQGSEATYESGFVIDKFPISRPNLTFSTLTVSNMSPEDSSIYLCSVGEGEAGNTIYFGEGSWLTVV.

The chain carries TRBV7-9 and TRBJ2-7; D is uncertain. Germline V gene data show CDR1 as SEHNR and CDR2 as FQNEAQ (reference sequence). The CDR3 is made up of 14 amino acids. Trimming removed 10 bases from V and 5 bases from J, with 21 bases in between. In DNA form, the CDR3 reads TGTGCCACCTCCGCGATGGCCGCCTACGACGAGCAGTACTTC. Its translation: CATSAMAAYDEQYF.

The gene calls are TRBV7-9 and TRBJ2-3; 7 nucleotides align to TRBD2. CDR1 is SEHNR, CDR2 FQNEAQ, per germline (reference sequence). V was clipped by 5 bases and J by 4 bases; unmatched bases: 3. CDR3 size: 13 residues. CDR3 DNA: TGTGCCAGCAGCGGGGGGGGAGCAGATACGCAGTATTTT. It translates to CASSGGGADTQYF.

This clonotype has a count of ten or more. The rearrangement uses TRBV11-2 and TRBJ2-1; 7 nucleotides agree with TRBD2. V was pared by 5 bases and J by 5 bases, with 6 bases of the junction left unmatched. CDR1 is SGHAT, CDR2 FQNNGV, per germline. The length of the CDR3 is 14 residues. The chain's CDR3 is CASSTLGGNNEQFF. The CDR3 DNA is TGTGCCAGCAGCACCCTGGGGGGGAACAATGAGCAGTTCTTC. Looking up the rest from reference TRBV11-2 and TRBJ2-1 gives the full variable domain: EAGVAQSPRYKIIEKRQSVAFWCNPISGHATLYWYQQILGQGPKLLIQFQNNGVVDDSQLPKDRFSAERLKGVDSTLKIQPAKLEDSAVYLCASSTLGGNNEQFFGPGTRLTVL.

This clonotype was counted many times. This rearrangement joins TRBV7-9 to TRBJ1-1; D may be TRBD1 (5 bases). Germline V gives CDR1 SEHNR, CDR2 FQNEAQ (reference sequence). Trimming cost V 6 bases and J 0 bases, with 20 bases left between them. The CDR3 sequence is 17 residues long. CDR3: CASSRRVSGWVNTEAFF. The DNA for the CDR3 is TGTGCCAGCAGTCGCAGGGTGTCAGGTTGGGTGAACACTGAAGCTTTCTTT.

This chain uses TRBV10-1 with TRBJ2-7; weak D call: TRBD2 (6 bases). Germline V gene lookup returns CDR1 WNHNN and CDR2 SYGVQD (reference sequence). V was shortened by 2 bases and J by 1 base, with 12 bases between the two germline ends. The length of the CDR3 is 15 residues. The chain's CDR3 is CASSERGTSSYEQYF. Here the CDR3 DNA reads TGCGCCAGCAGTGAGCGGGGGACCTCGTCCTACGAGCAGTACTTC.

The chain joins TRBV20-1 to TRBJ2-1; 7 bases align to TRBD1. Germline V gene data show CDR1 as DFQATT and CDR2 as SNEGSKA (reference sequence). This CDR3 spans 15 amino acids. V lost 0 bases and J lost 7; bases outside the gene matches: 9. The CDR3 DNA reads as TGCAGTGCTAGAGACTCGGGGACAGTAGTAAATGAGCAGTTCTTC. It encodes CSARDSGTVVNEQFF.

This clonotype was picked up many times. The CDR3 sequence is CASSLSGQANSPLHF. CDR3 in DNA: TGTGCCAGCAGCTTATCGGGACAGGCCAATTCACCCCTCCACTTT. This chain uses TRBV11-2 with TRBJ1-6, with 8 bases fitting TRBD1. The CDR3 is 15 amino acids. Germline lookup yields CDR1 SGHAT and CDR2 FQNNGV. J was trimmed by 7 bases and V by 2 bases; bases with no gene match: 4.

On this clonotype itself: This may arise from a read error, as a much more abundant clone is one base away. The chain employs TRBV12-3 or TRBV12-4 and TRBJ2-1; TRBD2 matches at 10 bases. The CDR3 runs to 13 residues. V dropped 7 bases and J dropped 15; count of bases not matched to a gene: 12. The CDR3 nucleotides read TGTGCCAGCACCCCCTCAGGCGGGACTAGCGCGTTCTTC. Protein: CASTPSGGTSAFF.

This clonotype occurred many times. The chain recombines TRBV20-1 with TRBJ2-1, with 8 bases that match TRBD2. J lost 7 bases, V lost 0 bases, and 5 bases had no gene match. CDR1 and CDR2 from the germline V gene are DFQATT and SNEGSKA (reference sequence). The CDR3 consists of 14 residues. The CDR3 sequence is CSARDSGVWNEQFF. CDR3 DNA sequence: TGCAGTGCTAGAGATAGCGGGGTTTGGAATGAGCAGTTCTTC.

This chain links TRBV19 with TRBJ2-7, with 8 bases fitting TRBD2. J was trimmed by 4 bases and V by 6 bases; bases with no gene match: 8. CDR1 and CDR2 from the germline V gene are LNHDA and SQIVND (reference sequence). This CDR3 region has 14 residues. CDR3 DNA sequence: TGTGCCAGTAGGTCCGGGACTAGGCGGTACGAGCAGTACTTC. This sequence encodes CASRSGTRRYEQYF.

Many counts were recorded for this clonotype. V and J are TRBV5-1 and TRBJ1-1; D unclear. CDR3 size: 14 residues. CDR1 and CDR2 from the germline V gene are SGHRS and YFSETQ. The ends were cut back, 4 bases at V and 4 bases at J, with 14 bases in the middle. The CDR3 nucleotides are TGCGCCAGCAGCCCGTTGCGAGAGGGCACTGAAGCTTTCTTT. Encoded protein: CASSPLREGTEAFF.

This clonotype was picked up many times. V is TRBV20-1 and J is TRBJ2-7, with D maybe TRBD2 (6 bases). V was cut by 3 bases and J by 4 bases, with 10 bases left in between. Germline V gene data show CDR1 as DFQATT and CDR2 as SNEGSKA (reference sequence). This CDR3 is 12 amino acids long. This CDR3 is CSASRAGYEQYF. Written as DNA, the CDR3 is TGCAGTGCTAGTCGGGCGGGGTACGAGCAGTACTTC.

This clonotype occurred many times. The chain uses TRBV6-2 or TRBV6-3 and TRBJ1-5, with 9 bases fitting TRBD1. This CDR3 contains 16 residues. Per germline, CDR1 MNHEY and CDR2 SVGEGT. V lost 2 bases to trimming and J lost 7 bases; unmatched junction nucleotides: 9. The CDR3 protein is CASSYRTGVRIQPQHF. CDR3 coding DNA: TGTGCCAGCAGTTACAGGACAGGGGTAAGGATACAGCCCCAGCATTTT.

This clonotype came up many times. The chain is built from TRBV28 and TRBJ1-2; 7 bases align to TRBD1. V lost 4 bases, J lost 4 bases, and 6 bases stayed unmatched. This CDR3 region has 14 residues. From germline, CDR1 is MDHEN and CDR2 SYDVKM. CDR3 in DNA: TGTGCCAGCAGTTCCAAGGGGGCGAGCTATGGCTACACCTTC. The encoded protein is CASSSKGASYGYTF.

The sample holds many counts of this clonotype. The chain carries TRBV7-9 and TRBJ1-1; weak D call: TRBD1 (6 bases). The CDR3 is made up of 14 amino acids. The germline CDR1 and CDR2 sequences are SEHNR and FQNEAQ (reference sequence). Trimming took 1 base from V and 6 from J, leaving 12 bases between them. The CDR3 sequence: CASSLEGGIAEAFF. The CDR3 region has the DNA TGTGCCAGCAGCTTAGAGGGGGGGATCGCTGAAGCTTTCTTT.

This clonotype was found many times. The rearrangement joins TRBV5-1 to TRBJ1-2; no clear D gene. The CDR3 contains 12 residues. Germline assignment: CDR1 SGHRS and CDR2 YFSETQ. V was shortened by 0 bases and J by 8 bases, with 8 bases between the two germline ends. The CDR3 spells CASSLEGFGYTF. DNA of the CDR3: TGCGCCAGCAGCTTGGAAGGGTTCGGCTACACCTTC.

The sample holds many counts of this clonotype. CDR3 region: CASSQAPGSYNEQFF. The CDR3 region has the DNA TGCGCCAGCAGCCAAGCTCCCGGCTCCTACAATGAGCAGTTCTTC. This chain joins TRBV4-3 and TRBJ2-1; D is undetermined. V shed 1 base and J shed 0 bases, with 7 bases lying between them. The CDR3 runs 15 residues. CDR1 and CDR2 from the germline V gene are LGHNA and YSLEER.

This clonotype was counted many times. The rearrangement joins TRBV2 to TRBJ1-2; the D is unclear. The ends were cut back, 5 bases at V and 6 bases at J, with 7 bases in the middle. CDR3 length: 11 residues. Looked up from germline, CDR1 is SNHLY and CDR2 is FYNNEI. The CDR3 DNA reads as TGTGCCAGCAGTCTTGTAGATGGCTACACCTTC. Translation gives CASSLVDGYTF. Complete variable domain (other parts from reference TRBV2 and TRBJ1-2): EPEVTQTPSHQVTQMGQEVILRCVPISNHLYFYWYRQILGQKVEFLVSFYNNEISEKSEIFDDQFSVERPDGSNFTLKIRSTKLEDSAMYFCASSLVDGYTFGSGTRLTVV.

This clonotype appeared a few times. The chain has TRBV5-1 and TRBJ2-2; 10 bases agree with TRBD1. Germline values: CDR1 SGHRS, CDR2 YFSETQ. The CDR3 loop spans 17 amino acids. With 4 bases clipped from V and 5 bases from J, the junction kept 11 bases outside the gene matches. CDR3 nucleotides: TGCGCCAGCAGCATAAAGACAGGGGGCCGGGGGACCGGGGAGCTGTTTTTT. Its protein product is CASSIKTGGRGTGELFF.

The sample holds many counts of this clonotype. The chain employs TRBV29-1 and TRBJ2-1; the match to TRBD1 covers 10 bases. V dropped 5 bases and J dropped 6; count of bases not matched to a gene: 7. Germline V gene lookup returns CDR1 SQVTM and CDR2 ANQGSEA. The CDR3 contains 14 residues. CDR3 residues: CSVRRDRGGNEQFF. The CDR3 nucleotides are TGCAGCGTTAGACGGGACAGGGGAGGCAATGAGCAGTTCTTC.

This clonotype was detected ten times or more. The junction shows a germline mismatch at one end, possibly a read error. In DNA, the CDR3 is TGTGCCAGCAGAACACGGGACAGGGCTTCTTTC. It yields the protein CASRTRDRASF. V usage is TRBV6-2 or TRBV6-3 and J usage is TRBJ2-3, with 9 bases identical to TRBD1. The CDR3 totals 11 residues. Germline V gives CDR1 MNHEY, CDR2 SVGEGT.

This clonotype occurred many times. This chain joins TRBV20-1 and TRBJ2-2; 9 nucleotides align to TRBD1. Trimming removed 5 bases from V and 1 base from J; junction bases left unmatched: 8. The CDR3 loop spans 16 amino acids. Germline lookup yields CDR1 DFQATT and CDR2 SNEGSKA (reference sequence). The CDR3 spells CSAEDRGPKNTGELFF. In DNA form, the CDR3 reads TGCAGTGCTGAGGACAGGGGCCCCAAGAACACCGGGGAGCTGTTTTTT.

This clonotype was recorded at least ten times. V gene TRBV5-1 combines with J gene TRBJ2-1, with D perhaps matching TRBD1 or TRBD2 (6 bases each). This CDR3 has 12 amino acids. V dropped 4 bases and J dropped 7 bases, with 9 bases sitting between them. The germline gives CDR1 SGHRS, CDR2 YFSETQ. The CDR3 loop reads CASSGGGNEQFF. DNA of the CDR3: TGCGCCAGCAGCGGAGGGGGTAATGAGCAGTTCTTC. The full variable domain, its missing parts supplied by reference TRBV5-1 and TRBJ2-1, is KAGVTQTPRYLIKTRGQQVTLSCSPISGHRSVSWYQQTPGQGLQFLFEYFSETQRNKGNFPGRFSGRQFSNSRSEMNVSTLELGDSALYLCASSGGGNEQFFGPGTRLTVL.

The chain employs TRBV5-1 and TRBJ2-3, with D possibly being TRBD2 (5 bases). V was trimmed by 0 bases and J by 1 base, leaving 15 bases between them. Germline V gene lookup returns CDR1 SGHRS and CDR2 YFSETQ. The CDR3 spans 17 residues. The chain's CDR3 is CASSLAPSGGGTDTQYF. DNA for the CDR3: TGCGCCAGCAGCTTGGCACCCAGCGGAGGAGGCACAGATACGCAGTATTTT.

This clonotype was detected many times. The chain combines TRBV4-3 with TRBJ1-1; D gene unclear. Trimming pared 0 bases from V and 4 bases from J, leaving 18 bases between. CDR1 is LGHNA, CDR2 YSLEER, per germline. The CDR3 is made up of 17 amino acids. The CDR3: CASSQELRTSSLTEAFF. The CDR3 DNA is TGCGCCAGCAGCCAAGAGTTGAGGACGTCAAGTCTCACTGAAGCTTTCTTT.